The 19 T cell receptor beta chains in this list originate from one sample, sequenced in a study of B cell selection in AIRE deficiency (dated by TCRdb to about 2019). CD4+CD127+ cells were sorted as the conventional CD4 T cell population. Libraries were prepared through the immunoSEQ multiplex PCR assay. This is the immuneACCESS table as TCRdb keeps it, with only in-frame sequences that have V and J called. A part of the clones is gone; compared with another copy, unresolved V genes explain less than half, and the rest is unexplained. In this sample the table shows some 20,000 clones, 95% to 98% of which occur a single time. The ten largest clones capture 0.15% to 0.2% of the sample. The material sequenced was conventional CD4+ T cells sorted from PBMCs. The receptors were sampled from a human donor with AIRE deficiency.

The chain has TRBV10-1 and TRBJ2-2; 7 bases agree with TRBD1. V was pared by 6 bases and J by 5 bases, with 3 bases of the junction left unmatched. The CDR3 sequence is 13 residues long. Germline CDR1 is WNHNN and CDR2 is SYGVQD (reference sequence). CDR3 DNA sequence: TGCGCCAGCAGACAGGGGTTGACCGGGGAGCTGTTTTTT. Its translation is CASRQGLTGELFF.

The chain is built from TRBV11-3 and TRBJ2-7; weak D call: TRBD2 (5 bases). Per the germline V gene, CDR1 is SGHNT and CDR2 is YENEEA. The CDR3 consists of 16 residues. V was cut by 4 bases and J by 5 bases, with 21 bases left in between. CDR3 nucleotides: TGTGCCAGCAGCTCCCCGTGGAGGTTCAGCGCTAACGAGCAGTACTTC. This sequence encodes CASSSPWRFSANEQYF.

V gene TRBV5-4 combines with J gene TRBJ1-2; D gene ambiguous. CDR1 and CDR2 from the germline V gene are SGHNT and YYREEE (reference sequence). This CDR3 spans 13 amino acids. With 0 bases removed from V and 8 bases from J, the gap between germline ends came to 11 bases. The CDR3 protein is CASSLGQESGYTF. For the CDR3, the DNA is TGTGCCAGCAGCTTGGGTCAGGAGTCGGGCTACACCTTC.

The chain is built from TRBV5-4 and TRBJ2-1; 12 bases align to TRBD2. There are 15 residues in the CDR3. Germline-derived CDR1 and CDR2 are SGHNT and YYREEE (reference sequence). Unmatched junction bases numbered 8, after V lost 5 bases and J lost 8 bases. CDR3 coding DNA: TGTGCCAGCAGTTTGCTAGCGGGAGGGAGTGATGAGCAGTTCTTC. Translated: CASSLLAGGSDEQFF. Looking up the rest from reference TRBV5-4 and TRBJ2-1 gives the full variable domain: ETGVTQSPTHLIKTRGQQVTLRCSSQSGHNTVSWYQQALGQGPQFIFQYYREEENGRGNFPPRFSGLQFPNYSSELNVNALELDDSALYLCASSLLAGGSDEQFFGPGTRLTVL.

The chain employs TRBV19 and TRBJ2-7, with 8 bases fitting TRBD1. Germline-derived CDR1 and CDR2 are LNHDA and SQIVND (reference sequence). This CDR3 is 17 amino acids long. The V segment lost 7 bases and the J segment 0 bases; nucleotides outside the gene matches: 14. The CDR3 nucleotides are TGTGCCAGTAAACCAGGGGGCGGTGGTCCAAGCTCCTACGAGCAGTACTTC. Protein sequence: CASKPGGGGPSSYEQYF.

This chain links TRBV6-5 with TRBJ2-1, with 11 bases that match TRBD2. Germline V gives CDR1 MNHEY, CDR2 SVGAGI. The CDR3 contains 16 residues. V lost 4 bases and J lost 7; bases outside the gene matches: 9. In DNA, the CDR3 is TGTGCCAGCAGTTCCTATAGCGGGAGGGTTGGGAATGAGCAGTTCTTC. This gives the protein CASSSYSGRVGNEQFF.

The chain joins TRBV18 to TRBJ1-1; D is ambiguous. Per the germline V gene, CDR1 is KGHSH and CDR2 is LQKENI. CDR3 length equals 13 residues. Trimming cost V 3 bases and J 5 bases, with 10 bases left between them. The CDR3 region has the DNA TGTGCCAGCTCACCTTCAGTTGGGACTGAAGCTTTCTTT. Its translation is CASSPSVGTEAFF.

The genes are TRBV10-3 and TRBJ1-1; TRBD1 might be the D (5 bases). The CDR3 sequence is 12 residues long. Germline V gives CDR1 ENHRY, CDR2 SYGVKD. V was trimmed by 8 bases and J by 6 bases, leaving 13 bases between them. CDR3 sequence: CAIAAQGSEAFF. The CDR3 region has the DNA TGTGCCATCGCAGCTCAGGGCTCTGAAGCTTTCTTT.

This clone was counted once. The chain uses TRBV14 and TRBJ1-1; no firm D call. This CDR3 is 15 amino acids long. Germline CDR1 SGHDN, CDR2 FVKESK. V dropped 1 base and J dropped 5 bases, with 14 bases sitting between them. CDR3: CASSQVVGRRTEAFF. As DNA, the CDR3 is TGTGCCAGCAGCCAAGTCGTAGGGCGTAGGACTGAAGCTTTCTTT. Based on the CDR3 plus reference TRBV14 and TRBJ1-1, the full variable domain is EAGVTQFPSHSVIEKGQTVTLRCDPISGHDNLYWYRRVMGKEIKFLLHFVKESKQDESGMPNNRFLAERTGGTYSTLKVQPAELEDSGVYFCASSQVVGRRTEAFFGQGTRLTVV.

In DNA form, the CDR3 reads TGTGCCTGGAGTTCCAGGGTTTTCGGCTACACCTTC. This gives the protein CAWSSRVFGYTF. The chain couples TRBV30 to TRBJ1-2; perhaps TRBD1 as D (5 bases). CDR1 and CDR2 from the germline V gene are GTSNPN and SVGIG (reference sequence). CDR3 length: 12 residues. Trimming removed 2 bases from V and 8 bases from J, with 12 bases in between.

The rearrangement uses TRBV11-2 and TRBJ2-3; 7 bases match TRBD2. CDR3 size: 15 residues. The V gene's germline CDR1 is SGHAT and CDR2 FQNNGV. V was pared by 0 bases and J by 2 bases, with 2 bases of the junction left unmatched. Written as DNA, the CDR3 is TGTGCCAGCAGCTTAGACGGGGGGTACACAGATACGCAGTATTTT. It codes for CASSLDGGYTDTQYF.

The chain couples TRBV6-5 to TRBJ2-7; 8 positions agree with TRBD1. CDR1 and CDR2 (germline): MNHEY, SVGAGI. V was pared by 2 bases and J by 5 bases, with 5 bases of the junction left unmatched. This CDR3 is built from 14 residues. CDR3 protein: CASSYRLTGDEQYF. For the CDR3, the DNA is TGTGCCAGCAGTTACCGGCTGACAGGGGACGAGCAGTACTTC.

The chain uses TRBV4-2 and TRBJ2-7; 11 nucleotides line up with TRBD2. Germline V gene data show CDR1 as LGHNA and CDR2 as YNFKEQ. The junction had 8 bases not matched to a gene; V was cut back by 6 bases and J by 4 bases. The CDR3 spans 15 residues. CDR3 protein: CASSSKLAGDYEQYF. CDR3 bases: TGTGCCAGCAGTTCCAAACTAGCGGGAGATTACGAGCAGTACTTC.

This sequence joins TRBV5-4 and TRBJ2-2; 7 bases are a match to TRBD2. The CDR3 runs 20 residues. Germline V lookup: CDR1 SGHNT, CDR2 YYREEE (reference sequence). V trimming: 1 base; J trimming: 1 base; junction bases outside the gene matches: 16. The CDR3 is CASSLRSSGTPYKNTGELFF. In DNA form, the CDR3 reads TGTGCCAGCAGCTTGCGGTCTAGCGGTACCCCCTATAAGAACACCGGGGAGCTGTTTTTT.

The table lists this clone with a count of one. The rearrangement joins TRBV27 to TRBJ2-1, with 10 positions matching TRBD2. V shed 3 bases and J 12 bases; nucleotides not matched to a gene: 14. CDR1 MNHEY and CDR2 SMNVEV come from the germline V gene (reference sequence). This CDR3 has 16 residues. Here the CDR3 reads CASSFETGTSVPAQFF. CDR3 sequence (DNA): TGTGCCAGCAGTTTTGAGACCGGGACTAGCGTTCCAGCGCAGTTCTTC.

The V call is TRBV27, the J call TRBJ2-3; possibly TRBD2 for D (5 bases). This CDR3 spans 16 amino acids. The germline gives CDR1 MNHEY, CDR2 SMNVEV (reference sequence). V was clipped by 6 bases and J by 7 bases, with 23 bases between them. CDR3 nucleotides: TGTGCCAGCAGGTCCCCAGCTAAGGAGGCGCCAAATACGCAGTATTTT. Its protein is CASRSPAKEAPNTQYF.

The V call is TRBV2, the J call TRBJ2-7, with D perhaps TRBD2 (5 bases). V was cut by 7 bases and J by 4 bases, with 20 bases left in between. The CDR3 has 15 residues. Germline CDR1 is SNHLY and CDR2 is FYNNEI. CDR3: CASTAAGNLDYEQYF. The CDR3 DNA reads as TGTGCCAGCACGGCTGCCGGGAACTTGGATTACGAGCAGTACTTC.

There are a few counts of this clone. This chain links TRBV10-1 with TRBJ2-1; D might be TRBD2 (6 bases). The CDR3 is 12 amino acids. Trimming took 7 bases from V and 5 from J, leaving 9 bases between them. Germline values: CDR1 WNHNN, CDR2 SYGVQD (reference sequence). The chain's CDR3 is CASKGGNNEQFF. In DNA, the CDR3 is TGCGCCAGCAAGGGAGGTAACAATGAGCAGTTCTTC.

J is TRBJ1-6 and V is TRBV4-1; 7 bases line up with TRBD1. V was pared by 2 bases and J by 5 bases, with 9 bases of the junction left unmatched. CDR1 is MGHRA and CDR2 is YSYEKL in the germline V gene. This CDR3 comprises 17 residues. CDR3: CASSQTPWTGDNSPLHF. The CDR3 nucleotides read TGCGCCAGCAGCCAAACTCCCTGGACAGGAGATAATTCACCCCTCCACTTT.